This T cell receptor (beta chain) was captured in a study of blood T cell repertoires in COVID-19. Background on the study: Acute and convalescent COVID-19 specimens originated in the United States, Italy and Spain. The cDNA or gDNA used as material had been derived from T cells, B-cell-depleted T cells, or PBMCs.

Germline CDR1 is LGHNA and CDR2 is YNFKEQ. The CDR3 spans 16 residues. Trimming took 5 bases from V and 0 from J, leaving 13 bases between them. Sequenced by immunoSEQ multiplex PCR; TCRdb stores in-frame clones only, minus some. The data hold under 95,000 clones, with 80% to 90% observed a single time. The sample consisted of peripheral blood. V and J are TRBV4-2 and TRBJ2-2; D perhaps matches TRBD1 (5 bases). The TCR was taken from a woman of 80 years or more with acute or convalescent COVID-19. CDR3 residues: CASSLNSRANTGELFF. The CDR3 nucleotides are TGTGCCAGCAGCTTAAATAGCAGGGCGAACACCGGGGAGCTGTTTTTT.